These 10 T cell receptor beta chains were all obtained from the same sample, sequenced in a study of T cells in Graves' hyperthyroidism and ophthalmopathy. Authors of the study amplified TCR beta CDR3 regions from RNA transcripts. The TCR CDR3 first-round RT-PCR relied on the HTBI primer set. TCRdb passed the multiplex PCR reads through MiXCR, listing each CDR3 protein once. Found here are around 600,000 distinct CDR3 sequences, 13% to 15% of them singletons; the top ten hold roughly 7.7%. Specimen: blood. The receptors stem from a woman under 30 with Graves' ophthalmopathy.

The chain couples TRBV20-1 to TRBJ2-3; TRBD2 matches 12 bases. The CDR3 has 17 amino acids. Germline CDR1 is DFQATT and CDR2 is SNEGSKA (reference sequence). The V and J ends lost 1 base and 2 bases, in that order; junction bases with no gene match: 7. CDR3 region: CSARVLAGGPSTDTQYF. CDR3 DNA: TGCAGTGCTAGAGTGCTAGCGGGAGGGCCCTCCACAGATACGCAGTATTTT.

This clonotype was picked up many times. V gene TRBV7-2 combines with J gene TRBJ1-5; TRBD1 agrees at 7 bases. CDR3 length: 14 residues. Germline CDR1 and CDR2: SGHTA and FQGNSA. Trimming removed 6 bases from V and 7 bases from J; junction bases left unmatched: 9. The CDR3 spells CASSYRQGNQPQHF. As DNA, the CDR3 is TGTGCCAGCAGTTATAGACAGGGTAACCAGCCCCAGCATTTT.

This clonotype was seen many times. The chain is built from TRBV24-1 and TRBJ2-7; 14 bases are a match to TRBD2. The CDR3 has 21 residues. Germline CDR1 and CDR2: KGHDR and SFDVKD. V dropped 1 base and J dropped 4; count of bases not matched to a gene: 17. In DNA form, the CDR3 reads TGTGCCACCAGTGATTTTGTGGTTTTTTACCCGGGACTAGCGGGAGTTTACGAGCAGTACTTC. Its translation is CATSDFVVFYPGLAGVYEQYF.

Only a few counts were recorded for this clonotype. The chain employs TRBV27 and TRBJ2-3, with D unresolved. The germline CDR1 and CDR2 sequences are MNHEY and SMNVEV (reference sequence). Trimming cost V 2 bases and J 0 bases, with 9 bases left between them. The CDR3 length is 15 residues. The CDR3 here is CASSLERRSTDTQYF. CDR3 nucleotides: TGTGCCAGCAGTTTAGAGCGTCGGAGCACAGATACGCAGTATTTT.

This clonotype was observed many times. V is TRBV6-2 or TRBV6-3 and J is TRBJ2-5; D unclear. The CDR3 contains 14 residues. CDR1 MNHEY and CDR2 SVGEGT come from the germline V gene. V was clipped by 2 bases and J by 7 bases, with 14 bases between them. The CDR3 coding sequence is TGTGCCAGCAGTTACGGACCACCTCGGGTGACCCAGTACTTC. Encoded protein: CASSYGPPRVTQYF.

This clonotype was found a few times. The chain joins TRBV7-9 to TRBJ1-1, with no clear D. Germline V gene lookup returns CDR1 SEHNR and CDR2 FQNEAQ (reference sequence). The germline V and J ends were trimmed by 2 bases and 4 bases, with 14 bases remaining between them. This CDR3 has 15 amino acids. Here the CDR3 reads CASSLTSSGPTEAFF. For the CDR3, the DNA is TGTGCCAGCAGCTTAACGAGCTCTGGTCCCACTGAAGCTTTCTTT.

The chain joins TRBV5-4 to TRBJ2-3, with D possibly being TRBD2 (5 bases). Looked up from germline, CDR1 is SGHNT and CDR2 is YYREEE (reference sequence). CDR3 size: 14 residues. Trimming cost V 0 bases and J 4 bases, with 9 bases left between them. Here the CDR3 DNA reads TGTGCCAGCAGCTTGGCGAGAGGGCCAGATACGCAGTATTTT. This translates into CASSLARGPDTQYF. The full variable domain, rest sourced from reference TRBV5-4 and TRBJ2-3, is ETGVTQSPTHLIKTRGQQVTLRCSSQSGHNTVSWYQQALGQGPQFIFQYYREEENGRGNFPPRFSGLQFPNYSSELNVNALELDDSALYLCASSLARGPDTQYFGPGTRLTVL.

This clonotype came up once. CDR3 in DNA: TGCAGTGCTGACCTCATTCGGACTAGCGGGTTGAGCTCCTACGAGCAGTACTTC. Protein product: CSADLIRTSGLSSYEQYF. V gene TRBV20-1 combines with J gene TRBJ2-7; 11 nucleotides agree with TRBD2. Losses at the gene ends were 5 bases for V and 0 bases for J; bases not matched to a gene: 15. Germline CDR1 DFQATT, CDR2 SNEGSKA (reference sequence). This CDR3 is built from 18 residues.

In the case of this clonotype: At one end the junction does not follow the germline gene, possibly because of a read error. V gene TRBV6-2 or TRBV6-3 combines with J gene TRBJ2-4, with TRBD2 identical over 7 bases. Per the germline V gene, CDR1 is MNHEY and CDR2 is SVGEGT. The CDR3 extends over 15 amino acids. The CDR3 sequence: CVSKRGDLAKNIQYF. CDR3 DNA sequence: TGTGTCAGCAAACGGGGGGACCTAGCCAAAAACATTCAGTACTTC.

Many counts were recorded for this clonotype. CDR3 nucleotides: TGTGCCAGCAGCCTTCACTTCCGGGGGGAGCAGTACTTC. Translating gives CASSLHFRGEQYF. This chain joins TRBV7-3 and TRBJ2-7; tentative D call: TRBD2 (6 bases). The CDR3 spans 13 residues. Germline lookup yields CDR1 SGHTA and CDR2 FQGTGA. Trimming removed 5 bases from V and 7 bases from J, with 15 bases in between.